The rows below give T cell receptor beta chains drawn from one sample of a study of cytomegalovirus exposure and HLA in healthy donors. Some clones are missing from TCRdb's copy, which holds only in-frame ones; the method was immunoSEQ multiplex PCR. The sample carries 82,000 or so clones, roughly 80% recorded once. The sequenced sample was PBMCs. These receptor sequences come from a woman between 45 and 60 years old in good health and CMV-seropositive. CDR3s leave out the opening cysteine and the closing phenylalanine or tryptophan.

15 | TRBJ2-7 | TRBV7-8 | ASSLGLARSPKYEQY
12 | TRBJ1-1 | TRBV7-8 | ASSSQPTGPEAF
14 | TRBJ2-3 | TRBV5-1 | ASTLAEALGTDTQY
13 | TRBJ1-2 | TRBV10-3 | AISEQTGQLYGYT
14 | TRBJ2-6 | TRBV2 | ASSGPDYSGANVLT
16 | TRBJ2-6 | TRBV5-5 | ASSSLSRGASGANVLT
14 | TRBJ2-1 | TRBV28 | ASSPWTSGKYNEQF
10 | . | TRBV5-6 | ASSTKDYEQY
10 | TRBJ1-4 | TRBV29-1 | SVVTGNEKLF
13 | TRBJ1-5 | TRBV6-6 | ASSLDRVSNQPQH
12 | TRBJ2-3 | TRBV2 | ASSTSGGTDTQY
12 | TRBJ2-1 | TRBV7-3 | ASSLIPGRGEQF
11 | TRBJ2-7 | TRBV7-2 | ASRGGLAGEQY
14 | TRBJ2-5 | TRBV9 | ASSVTASGGEETQY
12 | TRBJ2-2 | TRBV19 | ASSGSGNTGELF
13 | TRBJ2-3 | TRBV2 | ASSVLAAGTDTQY
12 | TRBJ1-2 | TRBV5-6 | ASSLAGQAFGYT
12 | TRBJ2-7 | TRBV5-1 | AGSLLSGSYEQY
12 | TRBJ2-7 | TRBV7-8 | ASSRLAGVHEQY
14 | TRBJ2-1 | TRBV19 | ASSAPGLAGYNEQF
12 | TRBJ1-2 | TRBV28 | ASSSWTMNYGYT
13 | TRBJ2-7 | TRBV10-3 | AIRADSGGSYEQY
15 | TRBJ2-1 | TRBV25-1 | ASSDRWESPKYNEQF
14 | TRBJ1-2 | TRBV5-1 | ASSLSAGVGDNGYT
11 | TRBJ2-1 | TRBV30 | AWSVDGIYEQF
12 | TRBJ1-1 | TRBV29-1 | SARRGQGNTEAF
11 | TRBJ2-1 | TRBV19 | ASSTRAGNEQF
12 | TRBJ2-3 | TRBV2 | ASSLAGGSDTQY
11 | TRBJ2-3 | TRBV2 | AIGGTSTDTQY
15 | TRBJ1-1 | TRBV9 | ASSDLTWTHRDTEAF
9 | TRBJ2-5 | TRBV7-9 | ASSGAETQY
11 | TRBJ1-2 | TRBV19 | ASSDGEEYGYT
13 | TRBJ2-1 | TRBV6-6 | ASSYSTSSYNEQF
13 | TRBJ1-5 | TRBV6-6 | ASSSGGGLVQPQH
12 | TRBJ2-7 | TRBV7-2 | ASSLLGIPYEQY